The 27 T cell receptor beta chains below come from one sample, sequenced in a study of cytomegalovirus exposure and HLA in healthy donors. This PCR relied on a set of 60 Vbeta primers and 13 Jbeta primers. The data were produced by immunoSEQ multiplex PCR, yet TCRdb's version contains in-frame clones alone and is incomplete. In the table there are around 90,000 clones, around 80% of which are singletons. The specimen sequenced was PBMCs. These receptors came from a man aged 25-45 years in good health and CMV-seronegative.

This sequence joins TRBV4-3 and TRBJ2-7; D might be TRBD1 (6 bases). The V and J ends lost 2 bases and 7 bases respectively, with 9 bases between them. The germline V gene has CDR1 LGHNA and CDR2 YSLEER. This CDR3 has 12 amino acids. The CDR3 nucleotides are TGCGCCAGCAGCCAACTCAGGGGAGAGCAGTACTTC. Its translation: CASSQLRGEQYF.

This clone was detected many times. CDR3 in amino acids: CASSEEDTSYEQYF. CDR3 in DNA: TGTGCCAGCAGTGAAGAGGACACATCCTACGAGCAGTACTTC. The chain employs TRBV25-1 and TRBJ2-7; D is possibly TRBD1 (5 bases). The length of the CDR3 is 14 residues. The V end lost 2 bases, the J end lost 1 base, and 9 bases lay between the germline ends. The V gene's germline CDR1 is MGHDK and CDR2 SYGVNS.

CDR3 amino acids: CASSPSRHNTDTQYF. The CDR3 DNA follows: TGTGCCAGCAGCCCGTCTCGCCACAACACAGATACGCAGTATTTT. The chain combines TRBV5-4 with TRBJ2-3; D call uncertain. V lost 4 bases and J 2 bases, leaving 14 bases between the germline ends. CDR1 and CDR2 from the germline V gene are SGHNT and YYREEE (reference sequence). This CDR3 is 15 amino acids long.

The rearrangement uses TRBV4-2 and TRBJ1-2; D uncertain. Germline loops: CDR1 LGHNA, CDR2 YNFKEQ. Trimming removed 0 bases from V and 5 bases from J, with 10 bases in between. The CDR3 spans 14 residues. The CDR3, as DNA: TGTGCCAGCAGCCAAGATGCAAGAGATTATGGCTACACCTTC. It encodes CASSQDARDYGYTF.

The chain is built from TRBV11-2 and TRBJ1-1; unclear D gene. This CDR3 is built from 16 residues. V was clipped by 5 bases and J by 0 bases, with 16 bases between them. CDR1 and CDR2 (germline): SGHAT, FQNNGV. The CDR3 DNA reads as TGTGCCAGCAGCCCTTGGGCAGCCCGGATGAACACTGAAGCTTTCTTT. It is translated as CASSPWAARMNTEAFF. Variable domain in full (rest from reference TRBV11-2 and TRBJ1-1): EAGVAQSPRYKIIEKRQSVAFWCNPISGHATLYWYQQILGQGPKLLIQFQNNGVVDDSQLPKDRFSAERLKGVDSTLKIQPAKLEDSAVYLCASSPWAARMNTEAFFGQGTRLTVV.

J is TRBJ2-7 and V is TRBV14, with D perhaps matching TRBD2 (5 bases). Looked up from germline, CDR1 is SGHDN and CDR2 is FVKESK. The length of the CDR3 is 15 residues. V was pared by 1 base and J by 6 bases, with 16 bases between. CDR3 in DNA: TGTGCCAGCAGCCAAGGAGCGAGGGCCCGGAGCGAGCAGTACTTC. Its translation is CASSQGARARSEQYF.

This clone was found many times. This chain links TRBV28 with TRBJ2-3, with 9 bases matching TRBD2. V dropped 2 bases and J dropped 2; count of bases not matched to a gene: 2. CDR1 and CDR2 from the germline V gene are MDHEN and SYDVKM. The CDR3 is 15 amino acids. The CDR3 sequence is CASSLAGGHTDTQYF. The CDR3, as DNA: TGTGCCAGCAGTTTAGCGGGGGGGCACACAGATACGCAGTATTTT.

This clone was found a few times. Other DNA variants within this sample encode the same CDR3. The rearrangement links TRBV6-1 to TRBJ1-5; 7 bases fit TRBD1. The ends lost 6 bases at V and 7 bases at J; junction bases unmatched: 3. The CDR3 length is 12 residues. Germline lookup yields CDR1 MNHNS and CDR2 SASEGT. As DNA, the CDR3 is TGTGCCAGCAGCGACAGGGTGCAGCCCCAGCATTTT. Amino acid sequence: CASSDRVQPQHF.

Written as DNA, the CDR3 is TGTGCCACCAGCGCTCGGACAGCTGGCACTGAAGCTTTCTTT. Protein sequence: CATSARTAGTEAFF. V usage is TRBV15 and J usage is TRBJ1-1, with D possibly being TRBD1 (6 bases). CDR1 LNHNV and CDR2 YYDKDF come from the germline V gene (reference sequence). The V end lost 5 bases, the J end lost 4 bases, and 14 bases lay between the germline ends. This CDR3 has 14 residues.

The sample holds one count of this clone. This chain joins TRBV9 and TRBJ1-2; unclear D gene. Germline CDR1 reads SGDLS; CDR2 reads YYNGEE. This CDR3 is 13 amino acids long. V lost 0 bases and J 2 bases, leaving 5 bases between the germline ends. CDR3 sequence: CASSVVENYGYTF. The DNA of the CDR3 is TGTGCCAGCAGCGTAGTGGAGAACTATGGCTACACCTTC.

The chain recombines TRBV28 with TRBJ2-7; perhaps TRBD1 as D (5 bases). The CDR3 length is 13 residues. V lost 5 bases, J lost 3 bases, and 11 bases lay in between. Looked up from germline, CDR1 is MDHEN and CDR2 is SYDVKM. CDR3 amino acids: CASSRITGYEQYF. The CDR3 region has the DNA TGTGCCAGCAGTAGAATAACAGGCTACGAGCAGTACTTC. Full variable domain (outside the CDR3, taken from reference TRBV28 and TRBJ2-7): DVKVTQSSRYLVKRTGEKVFLECVQDMDHENMFWYRQDPGLGLRLIYFSYDVKMKEKGDIPEGYSVSREKKERFSLILESASTNQTSMYLCASSRITGYEQYFGPGTRLTVT.

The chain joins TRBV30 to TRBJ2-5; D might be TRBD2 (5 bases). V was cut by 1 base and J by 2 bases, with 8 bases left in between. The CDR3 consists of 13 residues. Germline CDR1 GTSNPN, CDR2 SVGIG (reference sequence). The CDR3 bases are TGTGCCTGGAGTGAGACGGGACAAGAGACCCAGTACTTC. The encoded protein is CAWSETGQETQYF.

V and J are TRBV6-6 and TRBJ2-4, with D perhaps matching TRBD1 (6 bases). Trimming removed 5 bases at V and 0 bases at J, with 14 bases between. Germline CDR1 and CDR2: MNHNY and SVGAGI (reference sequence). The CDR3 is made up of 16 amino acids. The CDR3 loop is CASSQTGVLAKNIQYF. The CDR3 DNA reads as TGTGCCAGCAGTCAGACAGGTGTTCTAGCCAAAAACATTCAGTACTTC.

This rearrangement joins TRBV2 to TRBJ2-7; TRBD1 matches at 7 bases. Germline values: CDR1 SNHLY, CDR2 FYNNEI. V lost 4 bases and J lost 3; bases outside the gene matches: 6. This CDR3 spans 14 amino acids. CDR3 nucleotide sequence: TGTGCCAGCAGTGCCGAGAGGACAGGCTACGAGCAGTACTTC. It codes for CASSAERTGYEQYF.

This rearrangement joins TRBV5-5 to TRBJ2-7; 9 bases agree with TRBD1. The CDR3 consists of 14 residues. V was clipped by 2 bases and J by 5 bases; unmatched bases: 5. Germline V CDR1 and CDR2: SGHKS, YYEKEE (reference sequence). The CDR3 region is CASSFRDRVHEQYF. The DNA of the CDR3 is TGTGCCAGCAGCTTTAGGGACAGGGTCCACGAGCAGTACTTC.

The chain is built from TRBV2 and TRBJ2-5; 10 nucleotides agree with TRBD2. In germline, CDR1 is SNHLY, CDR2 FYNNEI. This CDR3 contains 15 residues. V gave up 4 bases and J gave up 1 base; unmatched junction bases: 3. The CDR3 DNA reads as TGTGCCAGCAGTGGGGTAGCGGGGGGCCAAGAGACCCAGTACTTC. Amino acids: CASSGVAGGQETQYF. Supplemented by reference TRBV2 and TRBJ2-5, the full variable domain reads EPEVTQTPSHQVTQMGQEVILRCVPISNHLYFYWYRQILGQKVEFLVSFYNNEISEKSEIFDDQFSVERPDGSNFTLKIRSTKLEDSAMYFCASSGVAGGQETQYFGPGTRLLVL.

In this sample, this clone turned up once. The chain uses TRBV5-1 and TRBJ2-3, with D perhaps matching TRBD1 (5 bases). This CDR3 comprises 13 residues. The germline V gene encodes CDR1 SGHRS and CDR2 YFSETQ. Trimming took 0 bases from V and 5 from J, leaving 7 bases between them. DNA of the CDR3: TGCGCCAGCAGCTTGGACCAGGGAGATACGCAGTATTTT. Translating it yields CASSLDQGDTQYF.

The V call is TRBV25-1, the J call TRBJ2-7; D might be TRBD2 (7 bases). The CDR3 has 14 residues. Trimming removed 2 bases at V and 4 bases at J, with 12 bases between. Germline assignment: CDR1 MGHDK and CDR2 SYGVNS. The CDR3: CASSETGGQYEQYF. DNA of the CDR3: TGTGCCAGCAGTGAAACGGGGGGCCAGTACGAGCAGTACTTC.

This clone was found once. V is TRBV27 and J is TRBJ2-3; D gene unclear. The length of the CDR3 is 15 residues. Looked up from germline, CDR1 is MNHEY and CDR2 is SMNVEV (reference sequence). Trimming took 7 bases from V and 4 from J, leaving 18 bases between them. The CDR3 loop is CASTQVGIRADTQYF. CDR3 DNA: TGTGCCAGCACCCAAGTCGGAATTCGGGCAGATACGCAGTATTTT.

Written as DNA, the CDR3 is TGCGCCAGCAGCTTGAGTCCAGGGGATCGCACTGAAGCTTTCTTT. Its translation is CASSLSPGDRTEAFF. This chain connects TRBV5-1 to TRBJ1-1; D may be TRBD1 (6 bases). V lost 1 base and J 4 bases, leaving 14 bases between the germline ends. The germline gives CDR1 SGHRS, CDR2 YFSETQ. The CDR3 spans 15 residues.

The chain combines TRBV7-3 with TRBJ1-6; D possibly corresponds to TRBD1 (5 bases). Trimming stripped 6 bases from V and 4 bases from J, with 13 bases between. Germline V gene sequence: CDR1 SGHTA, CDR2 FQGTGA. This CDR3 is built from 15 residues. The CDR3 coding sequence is TGTGCCAGCAGTTCAGACAGATCTTATAATTCACCCCTCCACTTT. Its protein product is CASSSDRSYNSPLHF.

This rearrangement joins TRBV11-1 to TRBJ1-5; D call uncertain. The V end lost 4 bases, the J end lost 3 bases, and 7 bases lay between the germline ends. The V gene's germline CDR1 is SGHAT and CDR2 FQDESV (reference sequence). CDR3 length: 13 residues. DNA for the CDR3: TGTGCCAGCAGCTCCTCCCTCAATCAGCCCCAGCATTTT. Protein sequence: CASSSSLNQPQHF.

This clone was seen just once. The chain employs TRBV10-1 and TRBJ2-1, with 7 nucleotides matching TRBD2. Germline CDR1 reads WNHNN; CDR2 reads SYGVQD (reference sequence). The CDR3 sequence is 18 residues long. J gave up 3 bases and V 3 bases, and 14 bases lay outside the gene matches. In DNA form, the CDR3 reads TGCGCCAGCAGTGACCCCGCATCGGGCGGGAGTTTCTACAATGAGCAGTTCTTC. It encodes CASSDPASGGSFYNEQFF.

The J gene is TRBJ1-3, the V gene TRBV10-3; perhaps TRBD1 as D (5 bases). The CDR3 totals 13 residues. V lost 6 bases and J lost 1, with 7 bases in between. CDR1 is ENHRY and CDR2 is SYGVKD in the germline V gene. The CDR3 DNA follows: TGTGCCATCAGACCAGGGTCTGGAAACACCATATATTTT. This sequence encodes CAIRPGSGNTIYF.

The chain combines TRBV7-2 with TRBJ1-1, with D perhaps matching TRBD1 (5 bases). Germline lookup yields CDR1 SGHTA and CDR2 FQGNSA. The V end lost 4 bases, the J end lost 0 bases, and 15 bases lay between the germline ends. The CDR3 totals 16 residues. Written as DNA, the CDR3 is TGTGCCAGCAGCTCGGGGGGGGGAAATATGAACACTGAAGCTTTCTTT. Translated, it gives CASSSGGGNMNTEAFF.

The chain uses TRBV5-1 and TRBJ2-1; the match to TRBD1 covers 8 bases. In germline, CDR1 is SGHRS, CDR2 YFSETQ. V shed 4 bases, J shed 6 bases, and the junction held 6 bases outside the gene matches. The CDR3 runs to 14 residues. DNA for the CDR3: TGCGCCAGCAGCAACGGACAGGGAGGCAATGAGCAGTTCTTC. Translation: CASSNGQGGNEQFF.

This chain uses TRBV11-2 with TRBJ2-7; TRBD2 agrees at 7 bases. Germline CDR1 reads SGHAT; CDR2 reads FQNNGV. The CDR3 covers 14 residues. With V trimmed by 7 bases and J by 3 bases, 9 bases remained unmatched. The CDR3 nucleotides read TGTGCCAGCACGGGGCGGGGGACCCTCTACGAGCAGTACTTC. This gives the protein CASTGRGTLYEQYF.